This T cell receptor (beta chain) was retrieved from a study of T cells after yellow fever vaccination (dated by TCRdb to the late 2010s). About the study as a whole: The SMART-Seq v4 Ultra Low Input RNA kit was used to prepare libraries from fractions with low cell numbers. Blood samples were taken at several timepoints before and after primary and secondary immunization, and bulk PBMC replicates and cell subsets were isolated. Two healthy male donors made up the cohort, one aged 18 to 29 years and the other aged 30 to 40 years. To follow T-cell clones before and after both primary and booster YFV17D yellow fever vaccination, bulk TCR alpha and beta repertoires underwent longitudinal sequencing. General conclusions and limits of the study: A small share of clonotypes was detected in both CD4 and CD8 compartments, with the overlap likely arising from convergent recombination. Most clones expanded after primary vaccination were re-detected after the booster (around 96% of CD4 and around 86% of CD8), suggesting broad memory maintenance. Compared with the primary T-cell response, the secondary T-cell response was weaker but faster, peaking on day 5 rather than day 15. Computational filtering was needed because FACS-sorted repertoires could contain abundant contaminating clonotypes from the bulk population. Because only two donors were included in the study, the extent to which the findings can be generalized is limited.

The sample's treatment or condition label, in plain terms: live attenuated yellow fever vaccine strain. At every blood-draw timepoint, two biological replicates of bulk PBMCs were collected. PBMCs were isolated from peripheral blood using a standard Ficoll-Paque protocol. TriZol was used to extract RNA from bulk PBMCs, from CD4 and CD8 fractions, and from dextramer-positive and dextramer-negative fractions. In this sample, this clonotype turned up a few times. No antigen is known for it. No base quality information exists; no much larger clone differs at one position. The CDR3 sequence holds 13 residues, the cysteine and phenylalanine included. The CDR3 DNA has 39 bases and is translated from base 1. V and J lose 2 bases and 2 bases, and a span of 7 bases separates them. According to the germline V gene (reference sequence), CDR1 reads SGHKS and CDR2 reads YYEKEE. TCR cDNA was synthesized by 5'RACE template switching, through which a universal primer site and unique molecular identifiers were introduced. Priming of cDNA synthesis was performed from both the TCR alpha and TCR beta constant segments. Library amplification involved two PCR steps, and the second step added sample barcodes and sequencing adapters. Sequencing of the libraries was done on either Illumina HiSeq 2500 (2x100 bp) or NovaSeq (2x150 bp). Per the authors' processing: Reads were demultiplexed and collapsed into UMI consensus sequences with MIGEC, and V(D)J alignment was performed with MiXCR. Vaccine-responding clonotypes were identified with edgeR using replicate PBMC samples, with FDR below 0.01 and a log2 fold change above 5 up to day 15 being required. CD4 or CD8 identity was assigned to each bulk clonotype according to whether the clonotype was present at higher abundance in the sequenced CD4 repertoire or the sequenced CD8 repertoire. Using fastp at Q25 and MiXCR, TCRdb reprocessed the public reads and kept productive beta chains. Rows matching on CDR3 protein sequence are summarized as one entry with the most common DNA and genes. The V and J calls shown here were made by TCRdb, not taken from the authors' results. The table for this sample lists more than 300,000 distinct CDR3 sequences; about 6.6% of them were counted only once. 18% of the sample goes to the ten largest clones.

The TCR comes from a man aged 18 to 29 who received the YFV17D yellow fever vaccine. The sample was PBMCs, taken about 49 days after the first yellow fever vaccination. Recombination joined TRBV5-5 with TRBJ1-1; no confident D gene assignment can be made. The CDR3 protein is CASSFGINTEAFF. The sequence in DNA is TGTGCCAGCAGCTTTGGAATTAACACTGAAGCTTTCTTT.